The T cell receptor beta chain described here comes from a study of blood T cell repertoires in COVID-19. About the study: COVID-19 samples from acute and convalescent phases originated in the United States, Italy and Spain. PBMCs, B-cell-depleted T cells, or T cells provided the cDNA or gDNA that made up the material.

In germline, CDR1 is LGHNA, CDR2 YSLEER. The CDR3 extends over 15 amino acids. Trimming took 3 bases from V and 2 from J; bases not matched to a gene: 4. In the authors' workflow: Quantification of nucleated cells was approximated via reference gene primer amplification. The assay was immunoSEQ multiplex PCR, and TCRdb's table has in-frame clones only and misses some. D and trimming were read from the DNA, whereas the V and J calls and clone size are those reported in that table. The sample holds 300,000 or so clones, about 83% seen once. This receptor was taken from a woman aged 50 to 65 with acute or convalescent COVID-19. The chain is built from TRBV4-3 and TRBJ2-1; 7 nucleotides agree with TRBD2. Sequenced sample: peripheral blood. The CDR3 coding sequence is TGCGCCAGCAGCCAGGGGACTACTGCCTACAATGAGCAGTTCTTC. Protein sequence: CASSQGTTAYNEQFF.